Following are 9 T cell receptor beta chains from one sample sequenced in a study of cytomegalovirus exposure and HLA in healthy donors. It was with 60 Vbeta and 13 Jbeta primers that the PCR ran. Here immunoSEQ multiplex PCR was the method, and the copy in TCRdb shows in-frame clones only, minus some. In the table there are some 100,000 clones, nearly 70% of which are singletons. The sample comprised PBMCs. Every receptor here comes from a woman aged 70-85 years in good health and CMV-seropositive.

J is TRBJ1-2 and V is TRBV28; D is possibly TRBD1 (5 bases). V was pared by 5 bases and J by 3 bases, with 13 bases between. This CDR3 is built from 14 residues. Germline CDR1 is MDHEN and CDR2 is SYDVKM. CDR3: CASSGSDTYYGYTF. The CDR3 DNA is TGTGCCAGCAGTGGCTCGGACACCTACTATGGCTACACCTTC.

This clone was detected only a few times. The chain recombines TRBV25-1 with TRBJ2-2; 7 positions match TRBD1. V shed 7 bases and J 7 bases; nucleotides not matched to a gene: 9. The length of the CDR3 is 14 residues. CDR1 is MGHDK, CDR2 SYGVNS, per germline. CDR3 DNA: TGTGCCAGCAAACAAGGGGGCAACGACGGGGAGCTGTTTTTT. It translates to CASKQGGNDGELFF.

This clone was seen a handful of times. The rearrangement joins TRBV10-3 to TRBJ2-3; D might be TRBD2 (5 bases). CDR3 length: 12 amino acids. CDR1 and CDR2 (germline): ENHRY, SYGVKD. Trimming took off 6 bases at V and 4 bases at J, with 8 bases between the two ends. Here the CDR3 reads CAISTSADTQYF. The CDR3 nucleotides are TGTGCCATCAGCACTAGTGCAGATACGCAGTATTTT.

V gene TRBV21-1 combines with J gene TRBJ1-2; the D call of TRBD1 is as the table states it, not checked on the DNA. TRBV21-1 is marked as a pseudogene. The CDR3 runs 16 residues. The CDR3: CASRKETWGRVYGYTF. DNA for the CDR3: TGTGCCAGCAGAAAAGAAACCTGGGGGCGGGTCTATGGCTACACCTTC.

The V call is TRBV7-2, the J call TRBJ1-6, with D tentatively TRBD1 (5 bases). Germline V gives CDR1 SGHTA, CDR2 FQGNSA. The CDR3 length is 13 residues. V lost 5 bases and J lost 10, with 12 bases in between. This CDR3 reads CASSLVQDSPLHF. The CDR3 nucleotides read TGTGCCAGCAGCCTTGTACAGGACTCACCCCTCCACTTT. The complete variable domain, with remaining parts taken from reference TRBV7-2 and TRBJ1-6, reads GAGVSQSPSNKVTEKGKDVELRCDPISGHTALYWYRQSLGQGLEFLIYFQGNSAPDKSGLPSDRFSAERTGGSVSTLTIQRTQQEDSAVYLCASSLVQDSPLHFGNGTRLTVT.

The count of this clone is one. DNA for the CDR3: TGTGCCAGCAGCCAAGACGCTTTTGGGACACCCCATGGAAGGGACACTGAAGCTTTCTTT. Translation gives CASSQDAFGTPHGRDTEAFF. The gene calls are TRBV4-2 and TRBJ1-1, with D possibly being TRBD1 (6 bases). CDR1 is LGHNA and CDR2 is YNFKEQ in the germline V gene. The V end was cut by 0 bases, the J end by 3 bases, with 26 bases between. This CDR3 comprises 20 residues.

The chain has TRBV9 and TRBJ2-7; D possibly corresponds to TRBD1 (5 bases). CDR3 length equals 15 residues. CDR1 is SGDLS, CDR2 YYNGEE, per germline. The ends were cut back, 0 bases at V and 0 bases at J, with 10 bases in the middle. CDR3 DNA sequence: TGTGCCAGCAGCGTAGGTCAGGGAAACTCCTACGAGCAGTACTTC. It specifies CASSVGQGNSYEQYF.

The chain combines TRBV7-4 with TRBJ1-5; a possible D gene is TRBD1 (6 bases). From germline, CDR1 is SGHVT and CDR2 SQSDAQ. Trimming cost V 6 bases and J 0 bases, with 24 bases left between them. This CDR3 contains 19 residues. The CDR3 protein is CASRRGYRIPCDSNQPQHF. In DNA, the CDR3 is TGTGCCAGCAGGAGGGGGTACAGAATCCCTTGTGATAGCAATCAGCCCCAGCATTTT.

The rearrangement uses TRBV9 and TRBJ2-2, with 13 bases that match TRBD2. The germline V gene has CDR1 SGDLS and CDR2 YYNGEE. The junction had 3 bases not matched to a gene; V was cut back by 3 bases and J by 4 bases. The length of the CDR3 is 16 residues. CDR3 DNA sequence: TGTGCCAGCAGCGGACTAGCGGGGGGCTTCACCGGGGAGCTGTTTTTT. Amino acid sequence: CASSGLAGGFTGELFF.